This TCR beta chain was found in a study of T cell responses to AZD1222 COVID-19 vaccine. Whole-study results and caveats: Repertoire sampling was restricted to post-peak T cell response timepoints. Compared with day 0, the breadth and depth of the Spike-specific TCR repertoire rose significantly after two doses of AZD1222.

The CDR3 covers 15 residues. CDR1 MDHEN and CDR2 SYDVKM come from the germline V gene. Only in-frame clones appear in the TCRdb table, and some are missing; sequencing was by immunoSEQ multiplex PCR. The repertoire holds about 150,000 clones, with 87% as singletons. As regards this clone: Its antigen is as yet unknown.

Here the sequenced sample was peripheral blood, taken 28 days after the second AZD1222 dose. This TCR was recovered from an adult who received the AZD1222 COVID-19 vaccine. The rearrangement links TRBV28 to TRBJ1-3, with a possible D match to TRBD1 (6 bases). The CDR3 nucleotides read TGTGCTGTGCAGGGAGGGGGGTTTTCGGGAAACACCATATATTTT. It translates to CAVQGGGFSGNTIYF. The full variable domain, completed using reference TRBV28 and TRBJ1-3, is DVKVTQSSRYLVKRTGEKVFLECVQDMDHENMFWYRQDPGLGLRLIYFSYDVKMKEKGDIPEGYSVSREKKERFSLILESASTNQTSMYLCAVQGGGFSGNTIYFGEGSWLTVV.